Each of the 13 T cell receptor beta chains below was sequenced from the same sample in a study of breast tumors, draining lymph nodes, adjacent tissues. TCRdb reanalysed the multiplex PCR reads using MiXCR and keeps one entry per CDR3 protein. The sample lists about 25,000 distinct CDR3 sequences; 20% to 25% were seen once. The sample consisted of breast tumor tissue. These receptors came from a female donor with breast cancer. Some clones in this sample may be carry-over from other donors' samples.

This clonotype was observed many times. CDR3 protein: CASSQVSSRGYTF. The CDR3 DNA sequence: TGCGCCAGCAGCCAAGTTTCGAGTCGGGGCTACACCTTC. This rearrangement joins TRBV4-1 to TRBJ1-2; D remains unclear. The CDR3 sequence is 13 residues long. Trimming stripped 1 base from V and 8 bases from J, with 11 bases between. Germline CDR1 reads MGHRA; CDR2 reads YSYEKL.

The sample holds many counts of this clonotype. The chain has TRBV5-8 and TRBJ2-7; TRBD2 aligns across 7 bases. J gave up 5 bases and V 4 bases, and 12 bases lay outside the gene matches. This CDR3 is built from 15 residues. The germline V gene has CDR1 SGHTS and CDR2 YDEGEE. CDR3 loop: CASSIDGGRIHEQYF. DNA for the CDR3: TGTGCCAGCAGCATTGATGGCGGGAGAATCCACGAGCAGTACTTC. The whole variable domain, remainder taken from reference TRBV5-8 and TRBJ2-7, is EAGVTQSPTHLIKTRGQQATLRCSPISGHTSVYWYQQALGLGLQFLLWYDEGEERNRGNFPPRFSGRQFPNYSSELNVNALELEDSALYLCASSIDGGRIHEQYFGPGTRLTVT.

This clonotype has a count of ten or more. The rearrangement links TRBV3-1 to TRBJ1-2, with a possible D match to TRBD1 (6 bases). V lost 3 bases and J lost 8, with 19 bases in between. This CDR3 has 15 amino acids. CDR1 is LGHDT and CDR2 is YNNKEL in the germline V gene (reference sequence). In nucleotides, the CDR3 is TGTGCCAGCAGCCAGGGGGCCGGGGGCCGGAGGGGCTACACCTTC. Residues: CASSQGAGGRRGYTF.

This clonotype occurred many times. V gene TRBV11-2 combines with J gene TRBJ2-2; D gene uncertain. The V gene lost 4 bases and the J gene lost 0 bases, with 9 bases spanning the gap. This CDR3 spans 15 amino acids. Germline CDR1 SGHAT, CDR2 FQNNGV. CDR3: CASSSHRANTGELFF. The CDR3 region has the DNA TGTGCCAGCAGCTCCCACCGGGCGAACACCGGGGAGCTGTTTTTT.

This clonotype was picked up many times. The V gene is TRBV24-1, the J gene TRBJ2-1, with D perhaps being TRBD1 or TRBD2 (6 bases each). The CDR3 has 16 amino acids. The germline gives CDR1 KGHDR, CDR2 SFDVKD. Between the trimmed V and J ends, which lost 3 bases and 5 bases, there was a span of 16 bases. In DNA, the CDR3 is TGTGCCACCAGTGATATGGGAGGAGGGACAAACAATGAGCAGTTCTTC. Protein sequence: CATSDMGGGTNNEQFF.

As to this clonotype: This may be a read error: a much more frequent sequence differs by one nucleotide. The gene calls are TRBV5-8 and TRBJ2-2, with D perhaps TRBD1 (5 bases). The CDR3 has 16 amino acids. V was pared by 3 bases and J by 0 bases, with 12 bases between. CDR1 is SGHTS, CDR2 YDEGEE, per germline. As DNA, the CDR3 is TGTGCCAGCAGCTCTTCACAGGCCCCGAACACCGGGGAGCTGTTTTTT. It codes for CASSSSQAPNTGELFF.

The sample holds many counts of this clonotype. The genes are TRBV15 and TRBJ2-7, with TRBD1 identical over 10 bases. This CDR3 contains 15 residues. V trimming: 0 bases; J trimming: 3 bases; junction bases outside the gene matches: 2. Germline values: CDR1 LNHNV, CDR2 YYDKDF (reference sequence). CDR3 coding DNA: TGTGCCACCAGCAGAGAGACAGGGGGCGACTACGAGCAGTACTTC. Its translation is CATSRETGGDYEQYF.

This clonotype is classed as medium-sized. CDR3 DNA: TGCAGTGCTAGAGCGAGCGGACTAGCGACGAAGACCCAGTACTTC. It specifies CSARASGLATKTQYF. This chain uses TRBV20-1 with TRBJ2-5; 9 positions match TRBD2. V was pared by 1 base and J by 6 bases, with 9 bases of the junction left unmatched. Germline assignment: CDR1 DFQATT and CDR2 SNEGSKA (reference sequence). This CDR3 region has 15 residues.

This clonotype was counted ten times or more. The CDR3 reads CASSYARTGYNEQFF. CDR3 nucleotides: TGTGCCAGCAGTTACGCGAGGACAGGATACAATGAGCAGTTCTTC. The rearrangement joins TRBV6-5 to TRBJ2-1, with 7 bases fitting TRBD1. This CDR3 is 15 amino acids long. Germline-derived CDR1 and CDR2 are MNHEY and SVGAGI. Germline trimming cut 2 bases from V and 4 bases from J; bases unmatched to any gene: 5.

This clonotype was observed at least ten times. This sequence joins TRBV28 and TRBJ2-7; a weak D match, TRBD1 (6 bases). Germline V gives CDR1 MDHEN, CDR2 SYDVKM. Trimming removed 6 bases from V and 6 bases from J, with 24 bases in between. The CDR3 totals 16 residues. CDR3 bases: TGTGCCAGCAGGGACTCCCAGGGGCCCCTACTAGGCGAGCAGTACTTC. This sequence encodes CASRDSQGPLLGEQYF. Using reference TRBV28 and TRBJ2-7 for the parts outside the CDR3, the full variable domain is DVKVTQSSRYLVKRTGEKVFLECVQDMDHENMFWYRQDPGLGLRLIYFSYDVKMKEKGDIPEGYSVSREKKERFSLILESASTNQTSMYLCASRDSQGPLLGEQYFGPGTRLTVT.

This clonotype was observed many times. V and J are TRBV19 and TRBJ2-7; D unresolved. CDR1 and CDR2 (germline): LNHDA, SQIVND (reference sequence). The CDR3 spans 14 residues. The V end was cut by 0 bases, the J end by 0 bases, with 6 bases between. The CDR3 is CASSIDRTSYEQYF. The CDR3 DNA reads as TGTGCCAGTAGTATAGATAGGACCTCCTACGAGCAGTACTTC.

This clonotype was detected many times. The chain couples TRBV6-6 to TRBJ2-7; D gene ambiguous. The V gene's germline CDR1 is MNHNY and CDR2 SVGAGI (reference sequence). This CDR3 has 12 residues. Trimming left V 3 bases short and J 3 bases short, with 6 bases between. CDR3 DNA sequence: TGTGCCAGCAGTTATGCCGGCTACGAGCAGTACTTC. Translating it yields CASSYAGYEQYF.

This clonotype was detected a few times. The chain carries TRBV4-1 and TRBJ1-1; a weak D match, TRBD1 (6 bases). Trimming stripped 0 bases from V and 10 bases from J, with 15 bases between. Germline lookup yields CDR1 MGHRA and CDR2 YSYEKL. The CDR3 totals 14 residues. CDR3 region: CASSQDSRGWSAFF. DNA of the CDR3: TGCGCCAGCAGCCAAGATTCCAGGGGTTGGTCAGCTTTCTTT.